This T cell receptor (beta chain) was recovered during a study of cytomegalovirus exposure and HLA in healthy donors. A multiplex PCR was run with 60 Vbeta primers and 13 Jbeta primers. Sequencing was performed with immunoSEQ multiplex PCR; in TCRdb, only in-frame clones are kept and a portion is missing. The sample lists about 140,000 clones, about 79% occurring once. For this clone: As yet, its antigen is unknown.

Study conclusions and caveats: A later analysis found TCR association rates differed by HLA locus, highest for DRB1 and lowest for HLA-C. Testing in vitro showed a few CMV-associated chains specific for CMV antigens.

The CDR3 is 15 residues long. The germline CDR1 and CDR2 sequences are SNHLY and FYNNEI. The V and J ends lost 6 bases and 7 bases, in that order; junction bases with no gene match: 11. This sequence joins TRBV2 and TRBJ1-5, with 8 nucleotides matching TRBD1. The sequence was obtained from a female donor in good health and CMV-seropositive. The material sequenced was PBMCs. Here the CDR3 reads CASSQETGVGQPQHF. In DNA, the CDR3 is TGTGCCAGCAGCCAAGAGACAGGGGTTGGGCAGCCCCAGCATTTT.